Listed here are 22 T cell receptor beta chains from one sample, sequenced in a study of post-analysis software for immune sequencing data. Findings and caveats of the study: Patients carried roughly 5 TRBV segments more frequently than controls did, and TRBV5-6, TRBV5-1 and TRBV20-1 were among them.

Unique molecular identifiers were present in the TCR beta cDNA libraries. TCRdb passed the PCR reads through MiXCR, listing each CDR3 protein once. The sample yields 740,000 or so distinct CDR3 sequences, roughly 58% seen once. For these receptors, no antigen is known. Material: blood. Every receptor here comes from a girl aged 5 to 17 with multiple sclerosis.

This clonotype was detected only a few times. The chain is built from TRBV6-6 and TRBJ2-7; D call uncertain. The CDR3 is 17 amino acids. With 0 bases removed from V and 0 bases from J, the gap between germline ends came to 15 bases. Germline V lookup: CDR1 MNHNY, CDR2 SVGAGI (reference sequence). The CDR3, as DNA: TGTGCCAGCAGTTACTCGATACCCGGTGTTAGCTCCTACGAGCAGTACTTC. It yields the protein CASSYSIPGVSSYEQYF.

This chain connects TRBV10-3 to TRBJ2-3; TRBD2 agrees at 8 bases. The trim removed 1 base at V and 4 bases at J, leaving 7 bases unmatched. CDR3 length equals 16 residues. From germline, CDR1 is ENHRY and CDR2 SYGVKD. CDR3 bases: TGTGCCATCAGTGAGTTGGGACTAGGTCAGGCAGATACGCAGTATTTT. Translation: CAISELGLGQADTQYF.

The chain uses TRBV6-5 and TRBJ1-1; D is undetermined. Trimming removed 6 bases at V and 0 bases at J, with 8 bases between. The CDR3 sequence is 13 residues long. Germline CDR1 MNHEY, CDR2 SVGAGI. The CDR3 is CASRYSMNTEAFF. The CDR3 DNA reads TGTGCCAGCAGGTATTCTATGAACACTGAAGCTTTCTTT.

The CDR3 region is CASSSTGPETQYF. CDR3 DNA sequence: TGTGCCAGCAGTTCAACAGGTCCGGAGACCCAGTACTTC. The J gene is TRBJ2-5, the V gene TRBV12-3 or TRBV12-4; possibly TRBD1 for D (5 bases). The CDR3 spans 13 residues. V was cut by 4 bases and J by 5 bases, with 11 bases left in between.

This clonotype was observed a handful of times. This sequence joins TRBV7-3 and TRBJ1-2; D is unresolved. Trimming pared 0 bases from V and 8 bases from J, leaving 16 bases between. Germline V lookup: CDR1 SGHTA, CDR2 FQGTGA. The CDR3 contains 15 residues. CDR3 DNA sequence: TGTGCCAGCAGCTTAACCTCGGACGGGGAGGAAGGCTACACCTTC. Its protein is CASSLTSDGEEGYTF.

The chain is built from TRBV3-1 and TRBJ1-2; D might be TRBD1 (6 bases). V lost 3 bases to trimming and J lost 3 bases, with 11 bases between them. The germline V gene has CDR1 LGHDT and CDR2 YNNKEL (reference sequence). CDR3 length equals 14 residues. This chain's CDR3 is CASSQANRDYGYTF. The CDR3 nucleotides read TGTGCCAGCAGCCAGGCGAACAGGGACTATGGCTACACCTTC.

This chain uses TRBV5-1 with TRBJ2-1, with TRBD2 identical over 10 bases. Unmatched junction bases numbered 3, after V lost 0 bases and J lost 6 bases. Per germline, CDR1 SGHRS and CDR2 YFSETQ. This CDR3 region has 15 residues. CDR3 bases: TGCGCCAGCAGCTTGGCTAGCGGGAGATTCAATGAGCAGTTCTTC. Translation: CASSLASGRFNEQFF. Full variable domain (missing parts from reference TRBV5-1 and TRBJ2-1): KAGVTQTPRYLIKTRGQQVTLSCSPISGHRSVSWYQQTPGQGLQFLFEYFSETQRNKGNFPGRFSGRQFSNSRSEMNVSTLELGDSALYLCASSLASGRFNEQFFGPGTRLTVL.

This clonotype came up a few times. V and J are TRBV29-1 and TRBJ2-1; D possibly corresponds to TRBD1 (6 bases). Trimming removed 7 bases from V and 3 bases from J, with 13 bases in between. Per the germline V gene, CDR1 is SQVTM and CDR2 is ANQGSEA. The CDR3 totals 13 residues. CDR3 region: CSARDTVYNEQFF. The CDR3 region has the DNA TGCAGCGCTAGGGACACAGTCTACAATGAGCAGTTCTTC.

CDR3 sequence reads: CASSLLTFNEQFF. The DNA of the CDR3 is TGCGCCAGCAGCTTGCTGACATTCAATGAGCAGTTCTTC. This chain joins TRBV5-1 and TRBJ2-1; no reliable D call. The CDR3 spans 13 residues. V was shortened by 1 base and J by 6 bases, with 8 bases between the two germline ends. Germline V gene sequence: CDR1 SGHRS, CDR2 YFSETQ.

The chain uses TRBV6-5 and TRBJ2-4; 10 nucleotides line up with TRBD2. V shed 7 bases, J shed 13 bases, and the junction held 7 bases outside the gene matches. CDR3 size: 12 residues. From germline, CDR1 is MNHEY and CDR2 SVGAGI. The CDR3 sequence is CASTNGLAEQYF. CDR3 DNA: TGTGCCAGCACCAACGGACTAGCGGAGCAGTACTTC.

The chain couples TRBV4-1 to TRBJ2-1, with 9 positions matching TRBD2. The germline CDR1 and CDR2 sequences are MGHRA and YSYEKL. J gave up 6 bases and V 6 bases, and 12 bases lay outside the gene matches. The CDR3 has 16 residues. CDR3 nucleotides: TGCGCCAGCAGAAGTAGCGGGGGAGGGATTGGCAATGAGCAGTTCTTC. This sequence encodes CASRSSGGGIGNEQFF.

This rearrangement joins TRBV5-1 to TRBJ2-7; D perhaps matches TRBD1 (6 bases). Trimming left V 1 base short and J 4 bases short, with 9 bases between. The CDR3 totals 13 residues. CDR1 is SGHRS and CDR2 is YFSETQ in the germline V gene. CDR3 protein: CASSLRDKYEQYF. CDR3 sequence (DNA): TGCGCCAGCAGCTTGCGGGACAAGTACGAGCAGTACTTC.

The chain couples TRBV29-1 to TRBJ2-7; TRBD1 matches 7 bases. Germline V gene data show CDR1 as SQVTM and CDR2 as ANQGSEA. The CDR3 length is 13 residues. The V and J ends lost 6 bases and 5 bases, in that order; junction bases with no gene match: 10. The CDR3 DNA reads TGCAGCGTCCAACAGGGGAATTTTGACGAGCAGTACTTC. This encodes CSVQQGNFDEQYF.

The chain combines TRBV20-1 with TRBJ2-1; TRBD2 agrees at 9 bases. The CDR3 runs to 15 residues. Germline CDR1 and CDR2: DFQATT and SNEGSKA (reference sequence). V shed 2 bases and J 5 bases; nucleotides not matched to a gene: 7. Written as DNA, the CDR3 is TGCAGTGCTAGATCCGGGACTAGCAAGCACAATGAGCAGTTCTTC. It translates to CSARSGTSKHNEQFF.

The CDR3 nucleotides read TGTGCCACCAGCAGAGGGTCTAGCGGGAAATACAATGAGCAGTTCTTC. It yields the protein CATSRGSSGKYNEQFF. The chain combines TRBV15 with TRBJ2-1; TRBD2 matches 9 bases. This CDR3 has 16 amino acids. CDR1 is LNHNV and CDR2 is YYDKDF in the germline V gene (reference sequence). The junction had 5 bases not matched to a gene; V was cut back by 1 base and J by 4 bases.

The J gene is TRBJ2-2, the V gene TRBV7-9; D may be TRBD1 (5 bases). CDR3 size: 14 residues. Trimming pared 1 base from V and 4 bases from J, leaving 7 bases between. The germline V gene has CDR1 SEHNR and CDR2 FQNEAQ (reference sequence). CDR3 coding DNA: TGTGCCAGCAGCTTAGGACAGACCACCGGGGAGCTGTTTTTT. As protein: CASSLGQTTGELFF.

This clonotype was found a few times. The chain is built from TRBV29-1 and TRBJ2-4; tentatively, D is TRBD1 (5 bases). The DNA end is more similar to TRBJ2-5, so the J call may be wrong. The CDR3 contains 13 residues. Germline V gene lookup returns CDR1 SQVTM and CDR2 ANQGSEA. The CDR3 DNA reads as TGCAGCGTTGATTCGACAGCGCTTGGGACCCAGTACTTC. Its protein product is CSVDSTALGTQYF.

This clonotype showed up just a few times. The CDR3 here is CASSPSRGGQETQYF. CDR3 DNA sequence: TGTGCCAGCAGCCCTAGCCGTGGCGGCCAAGAGACCCAGTACTTC. J is TRBJ2-5 and V is TRBV7-2; D perhaps matches TRBD2 (5 bases). V dropped 5 bases and J dropped 1 base, with 14 bases sitting between them. There are 15 residues in the CDR3. The germline gives CDR1 SGHTA, CDR2 FQGNSA.

This rearrangement joins TRBV3-1 to TRBJ2-7; 12 bases map to TRBD2. V was pared by 5 bases and J by 5 bases, with 10 bases of the junction left unmatched. Germline V CDR1 and CDR2: LGHDT, YNNKEL (reference sequence). The CDR3 sequence is 16 residues long. The CDR3 reads CASSSRGLAGSHEQYF. The DNA of the CDR3 is TGTGCCAGCAGCTCCCGGGGACTAGCGGGCTCGCACGAGCAGTACTTC.

This clonotype was counted between two and nine times. The chain links TRBV5-1 to TRBJ2-3, with D unresolved. The CDR3 is made up of 14 amino acids. Germline V gene lookup returns CDR1 SGHRS and CDR2 YFSETQ. V was clipped by 0 bases and J by 4 bases, with 9 bases between them. CDR3 protein: CASSLATGPDTQYF. Here the CDR3 DNA reads TGCGCCAGCAGCTTGGCCACGGGTCCAGATACGCAGTATTTT.

This clonotype was seen just once. The chain is built from TRBV29-1 and TRBJ2-1; the match to TRBD2 covers 12 bases. Germline CDR1 SQVTM, CDR2 ANQGSEA. The length of the CDR3 is 15 residues. The junction had 7 bases not matched to a gene; V was cut back by 2 bases and J by 8 bases. This CDR3 is CSVERTTSGRYEQFF. In nucleotides, the CDR3 is TGCAGCGTTGAAAGGACCACTAGCGGGAGGTATGAGCAGTTCTTC.

CDR3: CASSQVSRLAGSQETQYF. In DNA form, the CDR3 reads TGCGCCAGCAGCCAAGTATCAAGACTAGCGGGAAGCCAAGAGACCCAGTACTTC. This chain uses TRBV4-1 with TRBJ2-5; 11 bases line up with TRBD2. The CDR3 is 18 amino acids. The germline V gene has CDR1 MGHRA and CDR2 YSYEKL. Trimming took 1 base from V and 1 from J; bases not matched to a gene: 8.